These T cell receptor beta chains were read from a single sample in a study of blood T cell repertoires in COVID-19. Produced via immunoSEQ multiplex PCR; TCRdb's table is partial and in-frame only. The sample contains about 250,000 clones, approximately 78% of which appear only once. Sequenced material: PBMCs or T cells enriched from blood (not recorded which). Receptors were obtained from a man aged 40-49 years who had been exposed to COVID-19. Each CDR3 is given with its conserved first and last residue. The order of the fields is clone size, J gene, D gene, V gene, CDR3 DNA, CDR3 protein. The D gene is left open where the match is weak. Not every row has a clone size; where given, it reads once, few, many or a size class.

few	TRBJ1-3	-	TRBV6-6	TGTGCCAGCAGTTATGCCGAGGCACCCTCTGGAAACACCATATATTTT	CASSYAEAPSGNTIYF
-	TRBJ1-1	-	TRBV19	TGTGCCAGTAGTATAAAACCCCAGGGTTCGTCCACTGAAGCTTTCTTT	CASSIKPQGSSTEAFF
-	TRBJ1-2	-	TRBV21-1	TGTGCCAGCAGCGGAAAACAGGGAAACTATGGCTACACCTTC	CASSGKQGNYGYTF
-	TRBJ2-1	-	TRBV6-6	TGTGCCAGCAGTAGTCGGTACAATGAGCAGTTCTTC	CASSSRYNEQFF
-	TRBJ1-1	-	TRBV7-3	TGTGCCAGCAGCGGCTCGGGAAACACTGAAGCTTTCTTT	CASSGSGNTEAFF
-	TRBJ2-7	TRBD1	TRBV19	TGTGCCAGTAGCCAGGGGGCGGGCGAGCAGTACTTC	CASSQGAGEQYF
-	TRBJ2-1	TRBD1	TRBV10-2	TGCGCCAGCAGTGAGTCGACGGGACAGAGTTACAATGAGCAGTTCTTC	CASSESTGQSYNEQFF
-	TRBJ2-3	TRBD2	TRBV29-1	TGCAGCGTTCTTTTCGTTAGCGGGAGGGCCGGAGAAAGCACAGATACGCAGTATTTT	CSVLFVSGRAGESTDTQYF
many	TRBJ2-1	TRBD2	TRBV10-3	TGTGCCATCAGTGCCCTTCCCACTAGCGCCAGAACCTACAATGAGCAGTTCTTC	CAISALPTSARTYNEQFF
-	TRBJ1-4	TRBD1	TRBV29-1	TGCAGCGCCAGTACCGGTGGGACAGTAAGCGAAAAACTGTTTTTT	CSASTGGTVSEKLFF
-	TRBJ2-2	TRBD2	TRBV5-1	TGCGCCAGCAGCTCACTAGCGGGAGAGCACCGGGAGCTGTTTTTT	CASSSLAGEHRELFF
-	TRBJ1-2	TRBD1	TRBV7-2	TGTGCCAGCAGCCCAGGGACAGGGGGAAACTATGGCTACACCTTC	CASSPGTGGNYGYTF
-	TRBJ2-3	-	TRBV5-1	TGCGCCAGCAGCTCCGGTCGATCCGGAGATACGCAGTATTTT	CASSSGRSGDTQYF
-	TRBJ2-1	-	TRBV11-3	TGTGCCAGCAGCCCCACTAGAGACTCCTACAATGAGCAGTTCTTC	CASSPTRDSYNEQFF
-	TRBJ2-3	-	TRBV30	TGTGCCTGCAGGGGGGCGGGAAACACAGATACGCAGTATTTT	CACRGAGNTDTQYF
-	TRBJ2-1	-	TRBV5-6	TGTGCCAGCAGCTTGGATGGGGGGATTAGTGAGCAGTTCTTC	CASSLDGGISEQFF
-	TRBJ2-5	TRBD1	TRBV2	TGTGCCAGCAGCCGGGACAGGGGTGAGACCCAGTACTTC	CASSRDRGETQYF
-	TRBJ1-1	-	TRBV7-8	TGTGCCAGCAGCTTGAGGACTGAAGCTTTCTTT	CASSLRTEAFF
-	TRBJ1-1	TRBD1	TRBV11-3	TGTGCCAGCAGCCGGACAGGGATCCCTGAAGCTTTCTTT	CASSRTGIPEAFF
-	TRBJ2-7	TRBD2	TRBV6-5	TGTGCCAGCAGTTTACTAGCGGGAGGGGCCGAGCAGTACTTC	CASSLLAGGAEQYF
-	TRBJ1-1	-	TRBV3-1/TRBV3-2	TGTGCCAGCAGCCGAACAGGGCGCCCGAACACTGAAGCTTTCTTT	CASSRTGRPNTEAFF
-	TRBJ2-1	TRBD1	TRBV19	TGTGCCAGTAGTACCACCGGGACAGGGGGCAGGAAGTTCTTC	CASSTTGTGGRKFF
once	TRBJ2-1	TRBD2	TRBV2	TGTGCCAGCAGTGAAGAGCTAGCGGCGGACGGGTTCTTC	CASSEELAADGFF
-	TRBJ1-3	-	TRBV12-5	TGTGCTAGTGGTTTGGTACGCGGTGAAACCTCTGGAAACACCATATATTTT	CASGLVRGETSGNTIYF
-	TRBJ2-6	TRBD2	TRBV24-1	TGTGCCACCAGCCCGGGGGGAGTAGGAGCTGGGGCCAACGTCCTGACTTTC	CATSPGGVGAGANVLTF
few	TRBJ1-1	TRBD1	TRBV30	TGTGCCTGGACACCCAGGGGGACTGAAGCTTTCTTT	CAWTPRGTEAFF
few	TRBJ2-5	-	TRBV15	TGTGCCACCAGCAGGGACAGACGAGAGACCCAGTACTTC	CATSRDRRETQYF
-	TRBJ1-2	TRBD1	TRBV6-1	TGTGCCAGCAGTGACCGGGACAGGGGCGGCTACACCTTC	CASSDRDRGGYTF
few	TRBJ1-6	-	TRBV28	TGTGCCACTAAAACTAAATCCTATAATTCACCCCTCCACTTT	CATKTKSYNSPLHF
-	TRBJ2-3	-	TRBV6-5	TGTGCCAGCAGCCCGGGTTCTTCCACAGATACGCAGTATTTT	CASSPGSSTDTQYF
-	TRBJ1-6	-	TRBV2	TGTGCCAGACAGGGTAGAAGTAATTCACCCCTCCACTTT	CARQGRSNSPLHF
-	TRBJ1-6	TRBD1	TRBV27	TGTGCCAGCAGTTTCCGGTCGGGACAGATTAATTCACCCCTCCACTTT	CASSFRSGQINSPLHF
-	TRBJ2-1	TRBD2	TRBV7-9	TGTGCCAGCAGCTTATTTGGCGGAGCGGGGATCTACAATGAGCAGTTCTTC	CASSLFGGAGIYNEQFF
-	TRBJ2-7	TRBD1	TRBV13	TGTGCCAGCAGCTGGCGACCCTGGACAGGTGATGGTGGATACGAGCAGTACTTC	CASSWRPWTGDGGYEQYF
-	TRBJ1-2	TRBD1	TRBV5-5	TGTGCCAGCAGTTCACCAAACAGGGGAGGCGGCTACACCTTC	CASSSPNRGGGYTF
-	TRBJ2-1	-	TRBV20-1	TGCAGTGCTAGTCGGTTCGGGAGATCGACAAATGAGCAGTTCTTC	CSASRFGRSTNEQFF
-	TRBJ2-2	-	TRBV19	TGTGCCAGTAGTAGGAGGGAAGGCGGCGGGGAGCTGTTTTTT	CASSRREGGGELFF
-	TRBJ2-7	TRBD2	TRBV25-1	TGTGCCAGCAGTCAAACCTTACTTGGGAGGGACGAGCAGTACTTC	CASSQTLLGRDEQYF
-	TRBJ2-7	-	TRBV19	TGTGCCAGTAGTATTGCGGGCTACGAGCAGTACTTC	CASSIAGYEQYF
-	TRBJ2-7	-	TRBV13	TGTGCCAGCAGCCCGGGAAGGGCCGAGCAGTACTTC	CASSPGRAEQYF
-	TRBJ2-1	TRBD2	TRBV10-3	TGTGCCATCAGTGATGGACTAGCGGGAGGACCCAATTCCTACAATGAGCAGTTCTTC	CAISDGLAGGPNSYNEQFF
-	TRBJ2-1	TRBD2	TRBV24-1	TGTGCCACCAGTGACGGGACTAGCGGGAGAAAGAATGAGCAGTTCTTC	CATSDGTSGRKNEQFF
-	TRBJ1-2	TRBD1	TRBV13	TGTGCCAGCAGCTGGGACAGGGACAGCGATGGCTACACCTTC	CASSWDRDSDGYTF
-	TRBJ1-2	-	TRBV19	TGTGCCAGTAGGAGTGAATCTAACTATGGCTACACCTTC	CASRSESNYGYTF
-	TRBJ1-1	TRBD1	TRBV30	TGTGCCTGGAGGATCGACAGGGGGCTCGCGGACACTGAAGCTTTCTTT	CAWRIDRGLADTEAFF
-	TRBJ2-1	TRBD1	TRBV6-5	TGTGCCAGCAGAACCGGGACAGCCTACAATGAGCAGTTCTTC	CASRTGTAYNEQFF
-	TRBJ1-5	-	TRBV30	TGTGCCTCACGGAAGCGGGGCTTGAATCAGCCCCAGCATTTT	CASRKRGLNQPQHF
-	TRBJ2-1	-	TRBV5-1	TGCGCCAGCAGCTTGGGAGGGAGCGGATCCTACAATGAGCAGTTCTTC	CASSLGGSGSYNEQFF
-	TRBJ1-1	-	TRBV7-6	TGTGCCAGCAGCTTATTCCGCCACTCCGGGACAAGGAACACTGAAGCTTTCTTT	CASSLFRHSGTRNTEAFF